This T cell receptor (beta chain) was sequenced in a study of response to subunit inactivated influenza vaccine. Findings and limits, study-wide: With each seasonal influenza vaccination, the authors suggested, few new T cells are recruited.

From the RT-PCR reads, TCRdb called clonotypes with MiXCR, one entry per CDR3 protein. In the table there are hundreds of thousands of distinct CDR3 sequences, about 14% of which are singletons. A few counts support this clonotype. Its antigen remains unidentified. Here the sequenced sample was PBMCs from blood, taken around two weeks before vaccination. The TCR originated in a man in his fifties or sixties who received an inactivated influenza vaccine.

CDR3 bases: TGTGCCAGCAGTTGGGGGGCAGCGGGAGGGCGGGGAGAGACCCAGTACTTC. This sequence encodes CASSWGAAGGRGETQYF. The chain couples TRBV12-3 or TRBV12-4 to TRBJ2-5; 10 bases are a match to TRBD2. This CDR3 spans 17 amino acids. J lost 4 bases, V lost 4 bases, and 12 bases had no gene match.